This TCR beta chain was obtained from a study of CD8+ T cells in alopecia areata (dated by TCRdb to 2016 to 2018). Background for the entire study: Treated patients were enrolled in an open-label pilot trial of oral tofacitinib at 5 to 10 mg twice daily for moderate-to-severe alopecia areata. High-throughput TCRbeta sequencing was used to examine T cell clonal expansion in alopecia areata in both the C3H/HeJ mouse model and human patients. RNA came from the PAXgene miRNA kit for fixed scalp, the miRNeasy kit for PBMCs, and the RNeasy kit for mouse skin. Human TCRbeta sequencing covered scalp tissue and sorted CD4+ and CD8+ peripheral blood T cells from patchy and totalis/universalis alopecia areata patients and healthy controls. Patients on tofacitinib were biopsied at baseline and after 4 and 24 weeks of treatment, and several of the patients also had a later scalp biopsy. TCRbeta CDR3 regions were amplified by immunoSEQ multiplex PCR using 35 Vbeta forward and 13 Jbeta reverse primers. Clonality in the scalp was compared among normal scalp (n=4), patchy alopecia areata scalp (n=8), and alopecia totalis/universalis scalp (n=8). Tofacitinib was administered for 6 to 18 months, and 6 months of follow-up off drug were then conducted to assess delayed response and recurrence.

Points the paper makes about the study in general: Shared TCR sequences between patients were less evident than in mice, which may be partly attributable to HLA diversity in the patient population. Lesional scalp, especially in alopecia totalis/universalis, showed higher clonality and more expanded CD8+ clones than normal scalp, suggesting antigenic drive. Unlike mouse skin, where gammadelta T cells dominate, normal human skin contains resident alphabeta T cells that get sequenced too, which complicates analysis of the scalp TCR repertoire.

This clone has a single count. Its antigen specificity is not known. Within one base of it there is no much larger clone, and no base qualities were kept. V gives up 1 base and J gives up 9 bases, and the segment between their germline ends measures 10 bases. Spanning cysteine to phenylalanine, the CDR3 consists of 13 amino acids. Only the CDR3 portion is preserved as DNA: 39 bases, with reading frame beginning at the first base. The germline V gene (reference sequence) specifies GTSNPN as CDR1 and SVGIG as CDR2. The time point label here, explained by the study, means: baseline before oral tofacitinib. Lesional scalp punch biopsies and peripheral blood were obtained from alopecia areata patients. After PBMCs were isolated by density centrifugation and stained for CD3, CD4 and CD8, a FACSAria was used to sort CD4+ and CD8+ T cells. Receptors were amplified or captured by the immunoSEQ multiplex PCR assay. RNA was extracted from all samples and reverse transcribed into cDNA as template for TCR sequencing. First-strand cDNA was synthesized with SuperScript III using a 2:1 mix of oligo-dT and random hexamers. A synthetic immune receptor repertoire was used to measure amplification bias, and any remaining bias was corrected computationally. Turning to the authors' computational methods: After raw reads were preprocessed to remove errors, the CDR3 was defined following IMGT conventions as running from the conserved cysteine to phenylalanine. To get clonality, Shannon entropy was normalized by log2 of the number of productive unique TCRs and the result was subtracted from 1. CD4 or CD8 identity of scalp clones was inferred by cross-referencing scalp TCRbeta sequences with sorted blood CD4 and CD8 repertoires. In its TCRdb copy, this immuneACCESS table keeps in-frame sequences only and misses some clones. Where compared with another copy, unresolved V genes explain less than half of these, and the others have no known cause. That table is the source of V, J and clone size, and D and trimming were worked out from the DNA. The sample yields under 300,000 clones; 67% were counted once. Approximately 1.2% of the sample is held by the ten biggest clonotypes.

The chain is assembled from TRBV30 and TRBJ1-6, with no D gene named confidently. The sequenced sample was CD4+ T cells sorted from blood, obtained at week 0. This TCR derives from a human donor with alopecia areata. The CDR3 is CAWSEGGFSPLHF. The bases read TGTGCCTGGAGTGAGGGAGGGTTTTCACCCCTCCACTTT.